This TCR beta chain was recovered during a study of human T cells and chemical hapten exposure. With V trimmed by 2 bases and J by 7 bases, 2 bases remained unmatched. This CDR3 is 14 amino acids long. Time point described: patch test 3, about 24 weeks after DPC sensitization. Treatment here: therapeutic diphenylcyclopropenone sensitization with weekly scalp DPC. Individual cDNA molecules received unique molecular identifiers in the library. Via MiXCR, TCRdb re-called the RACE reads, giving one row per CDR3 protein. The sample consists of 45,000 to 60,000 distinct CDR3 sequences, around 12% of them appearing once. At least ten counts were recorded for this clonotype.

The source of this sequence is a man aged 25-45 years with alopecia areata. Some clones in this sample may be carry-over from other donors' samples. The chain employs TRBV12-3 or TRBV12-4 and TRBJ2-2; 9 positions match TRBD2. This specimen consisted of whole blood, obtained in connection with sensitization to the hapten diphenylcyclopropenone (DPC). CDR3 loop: CASSLKAGGGELFF. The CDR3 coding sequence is TGTGCCAGCAGTTTAAAAGCGGGGGGCGGGGAGCTGTTTTTT.